The 22 T cell receptor beta chains presented below share a single source sample, sequenced in a study of T cells in Graves' hyperthyroidism and ophthalmopathy. Authors of the study amplified TCR beta CDR3 regions from RNA transcripts. Using the HTBI primer set, a first-round RT-PCR was run on the TCR CDR3. TCRdb redid the calling of the multiplex PCR reads with MiXCR, one entry per CDR3 protein. The top ten clones hold around 17% of a sample with 500,000 or so distinct CDR3 sequences, 17% of them seen once. Sequencing was carried out using blood. All receptors derive from a woman aged 18-35 years with Graves' ophthalmopathy.

Many counts were recorded for this clonotype. The chain carries TRBV3-1 and TRBJ1-6; D is unresolved. CDR3 length: 14 amino acids. Germline V gene data show CDR1 as LGHDT and CDR2 as YNNKEL (reference sequence). The V end was cut by 8 bases, the J end by 4 bases, with 12 bases between. The CDR3 nucleotides are TGTGCCAGCCGAGGGTCCAATTATAATTCACCCCTCCACTTT. Its translation is CASRGSNYNSPLHF.

This clonotype came up once. This sequence may be a read error, since a much larger clone differs from it by one base. The rearrangement links TRBV6-5 to TRBJ1-1; 10 nucleotides match TRBD1. The CDR3 runs to 17 residues. V lost 0 bases to trimming and J lost 1 base; unmatched junction nucleotides: 5. Germline-derived CDR1 and CDR2 are MNHEY and SVGAGI. The CDR3 sequence is CASSYSRDRGPNTEAFF. DNA for the CDR3: TGTGCCAGCAGTTACTCCCGGGACAGGGGACCGAACACTGAAGCTTTCTTT.

The chain uses TRBV4-1 and TRBJ1-5; a weak D match, TRBD1 (6 bases). Trimming removed 1 base at V and 4 bases at J, with 11 bases between. Per the germline V gene, CDR1 is MGHRA and CDR2 is YSYEKL. The CDR3 loop spans 15 amino acids. Here the CDR3 reads CASSQATGINQPQHF. In DNA, the CDR3 is TGCGCCAGCAGCCAAGCGACAGGAATTAATCAGCCCCAGCATTTT.

This clonotype appeared many times. The rearrangement links TRBV20-1 to TRBJ2-3, with 9 bases lining up with TRBD2. The CDR3 spans 20 residues. The V segment lost 0 bases and the J segment 2 bases; nucleotides outside the gene matches: 18. Germline V gene lookup returns CDR1 DFQATT and CDR2 SNEGSKA (reference sequence). CDR3 region: CSARDMAGGPKEAVTDTQYF. CDR3 coding DNA: TGCAGTGCTAGAGATATGGCGGGAGGGCCAAAAGAGGCAGTCACAGATACGCAGTATTTT.

J is TRBJ1-2 and V is TRBV5-1; the D is unclear. Deletions cut 0 bases from V and 4 bases from J, with 10 bases between. Germline lookup yields CDR1 SGHRS and CDR2 YFSETQ. This CDR3 contains 14 residues. CDR3: CASSLDDGTYGYTF. In DNA form, the CDR3 reads TGCGCCAGCAGCTTGGACGACGGTACCTATGGCTACACCTTC.

This clonotype turned up a few times. This chain's CDR3 is CASSFRGLAGELFF. CDR3 in DNA: TGTGCCAGCAGTTTCAGGGGGCTAGCCGGGGAGCTGTTTTTT. The chain employs TRBV28 and TRBJ2-2; TRBD1 matches 8 bases. Germline CDR1 is MDHEN and CDR2 is SYDVKM. J gave up 6 bases and V 3 bases, and 3 bases lay outside the gene matches. The CDR3 consists of 14 residues.

This clonotype was counted at least ten times. V gene TRBV6-1 combines with J gene TRBJ1-5; D unresolved. The CDR3 covers 14 residues. Looked up from germline, CDR1 is MNHNS and CDR2 is SASEGT. Trimming took 6 bases from V and 4 from J, leaving 13 bases between them. The CDR3 DNA is TGTGCCAGCAGACACCCGGACCTAAATCAGCCCCAGCATTTT. This sequence encodes CASRHPDLNQPQHF.

This clonotype was seen repeatedly, ten times or more. The chain combines TRBV5-1 with TRBJ2-3, with D perhaps matching TRBD1 (5 bases). Germline V gene sequence: CDR1 SGHRS, CDR2 YFSETQ. V was pared by 4 bases and J by 3 bases, with 15 bases between. This CDR3 spans 15 amino acids. The CDR3 nucleotides are TGCGCCAGCAGCCCCGAGTGGGGCAGAACAGATACGCAGTATTTT. Amino acids: CASSPEWGRTDTQYF.

This clonotype was observed a handful of times. The chain has TRBV4-1 and TRBJ2-5, with TRBD2 matching 9 bases. This CDR3 is 16 amino acids long. Germline CDR1 and CDR2: MGHRA and YSYEKL. J lost 5 bases, V lost 4 bases, and 11 bases had no gene match. DNA for the CDR3: TGCGCCAGCAGCCCCCGCGGCGGGGGGGCCGGTGAGACCCAGTACTTC. Protein: CASSPRGGGAGETQYF.

This clonotype has just a few counts. The chain has TRBV10-2 and TRBJ2-3; no reliable D call. Germline-derived CDR1 and CDR2 are WSHSY and SAAADI. Trimming stripped 6 bases from V and 5 bases from J, with 6 bases between. The CDR3 covers 11 residues. CDR3 DNA sequence: TGCGCCAGCAGAGAAGGAGATACGCAGTATTTT. It specifies CASREGDTQYF.

The rearrangement uses TRBV7-3 and TRBJ2-3, with D possibly being TRBD2 (6 bases). Trimming removed 2 bases at V and 3 bases at J, with 12 bases between. The CDR3 consists of 15 residues. The germline V gene has CDR1 SGHTA and CDR2 FQGTGA. The CDR3 DNA reads as TGTGCCAGCAGCTTACGGAGCGGGTTGACAGATACGCAGTATTTT. As protein: CASSLRSGLTDTQYF.

This clonotype has at least ten counts. The rearrangement joins TRBV5-1 to TRBJ1-1; the D gene is possibly TRBD1 (5 bases). Looked up from germline, CDR1 is SGHRS and CDR2 is YFSETQ. Trimming cost V 0 bases and J 0 bases, with 12 bases left between them. The CDR3 runs 16 residues. The CDR3 coding sequence is TGCGCCAGCAGCTTGGTTTCTCGGGGGATGAACACTGAAGCTTTCTTT. It specifies CASSLVSRGMNTEAFF.

The chain recombines TRBV3-1 with TRBJ1-3; D ambiguous. The V gene's germline CDR1 is LGHDT and CDR2 YNNKEL (reference sequence). Trimming cost V 4 bases and J 2 bases, with 18 bases left between them. This CDR3 has 17 residues. CDR3 sequence (DNA): TGTGCCAGCAGCCCCCCCGGAGGGTTCATTGCTGGAAACACCATATATTTT. Its protein is CASSPPGGFIAGNTIYF. The whole variable domain, remainder taken from reference TRBV3-1 and TRBJ1-3, is DTAVSQTPKYLVTQMGNDKSIKCEQNLGHDTMYWYKQDSKKFLKIMFSYNNKELIINETVPNRFSPKSPDKAHLNLHINSLELGDSAVYFCASSPPGGFIAGNTIYFGEGSWLTVV.

This clonotype appeared many times. The chain has TRBV7-2 and TRBJ2-3; D might be TRBD2 (5 bases). CDR3 length: 16 residues. V shed 5 bases and J shed 5 bases, with 20 bases lying between them. Germline assignment: CDR1 SGHTA and CDR2 FQGNSA. CDR3 nucleotide sequence: TGTGCCAGCAGCGCAGGAGACACTTCGGGGATAGATACGCAGTATTTT. Its translation is CASSAGDTSGIDTQYF.

This clonotype was observed many times. V usage is TRBV6-1 and J usage is TRBJ2-1, with unresolved D. Trimming pared 5 bases from V and 8 bases from J, leaving 7 bases between. The CDR3 runs 11 residues. Looked up from germline, CDR1 is MNHNS and CDR2 is SASEGT. The DNA of the CDR3 is TGTGCCAGCAGTTACGCGGATGAGCAGTTCTTC. Its protein product is CASSYADEQFF.

This clonotype has at least ten counts. The chain joins TRBV3-1 to TRBJ1-1; no definite D call. In germline, CDR1 is LGHDT, CDR2 YNNKEL (reference sequence). Trimming left V 1 base short and J 3 bases short, with 18 bases between. There are 17 residues in the CDR3. This CDR3 reads CASSQAGSPPADTEAFF. CDR3 nucleotide sequence: TGTGCCAGCAGCCAAGCTGGGTCGCCTCCGGCGGACACTGAAGCTTTCTTT.

This clonotype occurred many times. V usage is TRBV20-1 and J usage is TRBJ1-1, with TRBD1 matching 7 bases. V dropped 3 bases and J dropped 6; count of bases not matched to a gene: 13. The CDR3 consists of 15 residues. Per germline, CDR1 DFQATT and CDR2 SNEGSKA (reference sequence). The CDR3 bases are TGCAGTGCTAGGGGGGGATCCCAGGGGGATGCTGAAGCTTTCTTT. Its protein product is CSARGGSQGDAEAFF.

About this clonotype: Its ends do not fully match the called genes, so a read error is possible. This chain connects TRBV5-5 to TRBJ1-5; the D gene is possibly TRBD1 (5 bases). This CDR3 is built from 17 residues. Germline CDR1 and CDR2: SGHKS and YYEKEE (reference sequence). CDR3 nucleotide sequence: TGTGCCGGCAGCTCGTTTTTTTGGGGGACGGACAATCAGCCCCAGCATTTT. Amino acids: CAGSSFFWGTDNQPQHF.

This clonotype was observed at least ten times. This chain joins TRBV11-3 and TRBJ2-1; D is perhaps TRBD1 (7 bases). The CDR3 extends over 17 amino acids. From germline, CDR1 is SGHNT and CDR2 YENEEA. Trimming removed 1 base from V and 8 bases from J, with 21 bases in between. The DNA of the CDR3 is TGTGCCAGCAGCTTAGTTGGTTGGGCAGGGGGGAACGATGAGCAGTTCTTC. Residues: CASSLVGWAGGNDEQFF.

This clonotype was counted at least ten times. CDR3 DNA: TGTGCCTGGGCTACAGGGGGCAATCAGCCCCAGCATTTT. It is translated as CAWATGGNQPQHF. The chain carries TRBV30 and TRBJ1-5; 7 positions agree with TRBD1. The CDR3 consists of 13 residues. The V segment lost 5 bases and the J segment 2 bases; nucleotides outside the gene matches: 3. The germline gives CDR1 GTSNPN, CDR2 SVGIG (reference sequence).

This clonotype was counted many times. The J gene is TRBJ2-3, the V gene TRBV7-3, with a weak D call TRBD2 (5 bases). CDR1 SGHTA and CDR2 FQGTGA come from the germline V gene. CDR3 length: 18 residues. V shed 6 bases and J shed 3 bases, with 25 bases lying between them. Written as DNA, the CDR3 is TGTGCCAGCAGTTCCGGAGCGGCCCTATGGAAGGAGACAGATACGCAGTATTTT. Protein product: CASSSGAALWKETDTQYF.

Ten or more counts support this clonotype. The chain carries TRBV6-1 and TRBJ2-3, with TRBD2 identical over 8 bases. Germline values: CDR1 MNHNS, CDR2 SASEGT. This CDR3 comprises 14 residues. The V gene end was trimmed by 3 bases and the J gene end by 5 bases; junction bases not matched to a gene: 4. The CDR3: CASSEGTRKDTQYF. The CDR3 region has the DNA TGTGCCAGCAGTGAGGGGACTAGAAAAGATACGCAGTATTTT.